This is a list of T cell receptor beta chains from one sample in a study of blood T cell repertoires in COVID-19. Sequencing used immunoSEQ multiplex PCR; TCRdb keeps in-frame clones, though not all of them. The sample has approximately 460,000 clones, 85% to 90% seen once. The source material was peripheral blood. These receptors originate from a man between 18 and 29 years old with COVID-19, enrolled during active disease. CDR3s include the opening cysteine and the closing phenylalanine or tryptophan. A D gene is named only where the DNA matches it firmly. A clone size is listed for some rows: how often the clone was seen (once, few, many), or a class if it is expanded.

J: TRBJ1-3; D: NA; size: once; V: TRBV5-8; DNA: TGTGCCAGCAGCGCGACGGACATAGGAAACACCATATATTTT; CDR3: CASSATDIGNTIYF
J: TRBJ1-1; D: NA; size: NA; V: TRBV5-4; DNA: TGTGCCAGCAGCCCCTCCCGCCGGGAATGGAGTGAAGCTTTCTTT; CDR3: CASSPSRREWSEAFF
J: TRBJ1-1; D: TRBD1; size: NA; V: TRBV11-3; DNA: TGTGCCAGCAGCGCCGACAGGGGACAAGAAGCTTTCTTT; CDR3: CASSADRGQEAFF
J: TRBJ2-5; D: TRBD2; size: NA; V: TRBV5-1; DNA: TGCGCCAGCAGCGCCAGAGGGGCGGGAGAAGAGACCCAGTACTTC; CDR3: CASSARGAGEETQYF
J: TRBJ1-2; D: NA; size: NA; V: TRBV24-1; DNA: TGTGCCACCAGTCTGACAGGAGAAGTAGGCTACACCTTC; CDR3: CATSLTGEVGYTF
J: TRBJ2-7; D: TRBD2; size: NA; V: TRBV19; DNA: TGTGCCAGTAGTATATCTGCTAGCGGGAGTTCCTACGAGCAGTACTTC; CDR3: CASSISASGSSYEQYF
J: TRBJ2-1; D: NA; size: NA; V: TRBV7-8; DNA: TGTGCCAGCAGCTTAGCGAGGGTAACTTTTTACAATGAGCAGTTCTTC; CDR3: CASSLARVTFYNEQFF
J: TRBJ1-1; D: NA; size: NA; V: TRBV3-1/TRBV3-2; DNA: TGTGCCAGCAGCCAGGCCTCCCGGGGAGCTTTCTTT; CDR3: CASSQASRGAFF
J: TRBJ1-2; D: NA; size: NA; V: TRBV14; DNA: TGTGCCAGCAGCCAGGATGCGGGGGGCTGGTATGGCTACACCTTC; CDR3: CASSQDAGGWYGYTF
J: TRBJ2-7; D: NA; size: NA; V: TRBV30; DNA: TGTGCCTCCTCCCTCGGTCACAGTCCCTACGAGCAGTACTTC; CDR3: CASSLGHSPYEQYF
J: TRBJ2-3; D: NA; size: NA; V: TRBV4-1; DNA: TGCGCCAGCAGCCAACGCCATAGTCACAGGTCCGACACAGATACGCAGTATTTT; CDR3: CASSQRHSHRSDTDTQYF
J: TRBJ2-1; D: NA; size: NA; V: TRBV5-1; DNA: TGCGCCAGCAGCTCGATGGCGGGACGGTACAATGAGCAGTTCTTC; CDR3: CASSSMAGRYNEQFF
J: TRBJ2-5; D: TRBD2; size: NA; V: TRBV29-1; DNA: TGCAGCGTTGTTCGGGGGGGCGTACAAGAGACCCAGTACTTC; CDR3: CSVVRGGVQETQYF
J: TRBJ2-7; D: TRBD1; size: NA; V: TRBV6-5; DNA: TGTGCCAGCAGTTACTCGAACAGGGGACGGGACGAGCAGTACTTC; CDR3: CASSYSNRGRDEQYF
J: TRBJ2-5; D: NA; size: NA; V: TRBV9; DNA: TGTGCCAGCAGCGTAAATCTAGTTGGTGGAGAGACCCAGTACTTC; CDR3: CASSVNLVGGETQYF
J: TRBJ2-3; D: NA; size: NA; V: TRBV21-1; DNA: TGTGCCAGCAGCAAAGATTCCCCCGGGACAGGGGGGGATACGCAGTATTTT; CDR3: CASSKDSPGTGGDTQYF
J: TRBJ2-7; D: NA; size: NA; V: TRBV14; DNA: TGTGCCAGCAGCCAATTCAGGGGCGAGCAGTACTTC; CDR3: CASSQFRGEQYF
J: TRBJ2-7; D: TRBD1; size: NA; V: TRBV6-1; DNA: TGTGCCAGCAGTGAATTGGGACAGTCCCCCTACGAGCAGTACTTC; CDR3: CASSELGQSPYEQYF
J: TRBJ1-2; D: TRBD1; size: NA; V: TRBV6-1; DNA: TGTGCCAGCAGTGCAAGGACAGGTCAAACGTCGGGGTACTATGGCTACACCTTC; CDR3: CASSARTGQTSGYYGYTF
J: TRBJ1-3; D: NA; size: NA; V: TRBV10-3; DNA: TGTGCCATCAGCCATGCGGGCACTGGAAACACCATATATTTT; CDR3: CAISHAGTGNTIYF
J: TRBJ1-2; D: TRBD1; size: NA; V: TRBV9; DNA: TGTGCCAGCAGCGTCAGAGCCAGGGACAGGGGTATGAGTGGCTACACCTTC; CDR3: CASSVRARDRGMSGYTF
J: TRBJ2-3; D: NA; size: NA; V: TRBV5-1; DNA: TGCGCCAGCAGCCCGGAAGGCGGTTCGGGGTATTTT; CDR3: CASSPEGGSGYF
J: TRBJ2-2; D: NA; size: NA; V: TRBV3-1/TRBV3-2; DNA: TGTGCCAGCAGCCAAGTTGGCGGATCGGGGGAGCTGTTTTTT; CDR3: CASSQVGGSGELFF
J: TRBJ2-7; D: NA; size: NA; V: TRBV5-1; DNA: TGCGCCAGCTCCTGCTACGAGCAGTACTTC; CDR3: CASSCYEQYF
J: TRBJ2-7; D: NA; size: NA; V: TRBV7-9; DNA: TGTGCCAGCAGCTTAGCGATCGGGGAGGCAAGCTACGAGCAGTACTTC; CDR3: CASSLAIGEASYEQYF
J: TRBJ1-6; D: TRBD1; size: NA; V: TRBV7-8; DNA: TGTGCCAGCAGCTCCCTCTTGGGACAGGGAGGCTCACCCCTCCACTTT; CDR3: CASSSLLGQGGSPLHF
J: TRBJ1-1; D: NA; size: NA; V: TRBV9; DNA: TGTGCCAGCAGCGTAGCTTCGGGGGGCACTGAAGCTTTCTTT; CDR3: CASSVASGGTEAFF
J: TRBJ2-1; D: NA; size: NA; V: TRBV7-8; DNA: TGTGCCAGCAGCTACGAACGAGGGTTGAATGAGCAGTTCTTC; CDR3: CASSYERGLNEQFF
J: TRBJ1-4; D: NA; size: NA; V: TRBV7-2; DNA: TGTGCCAGCAGCCCCGGGGTTAATGAAAAACTGTTTTTT; CDR3: CASSPGVNEKLFF
J: TRBJ1-2; D: NA; size: NA; V: TRBV5-1; DNA: TGCGCCAGCAGCCCAGTCCTCGGGCAGGGTAATGGCTACACCTTC; CDR3: CASSPVLGQGNGYTF
J: TRBJ1-1; D: NA; size: NA; V: TRBV15; DNA: TGTGCCACCAGCAGAGGGAGGGGTGACACTGAAGCTTTCTTT; CDR3: CATSRGRGDTEAFF
J: TRBJ1-6; D: NA; size: NA; V: TRBV27; DNA: TGTGCCAGCAGTTTATTTGGGGGGAATAATTCACCCCTCCACTTT; CDR3: CASSLFGGNNSPLHF
J: TRBJ2-7; D: NA; size: NA; V: TRBV5-1; DNA: TGCGCCAGCAGCTTAGCAGGTACCTACGAGCAGTACTTC; CDR3: CASSLAGTYEQYF
J: TRBJ2-5; D: TRBD1; size: NA; V: TRBV7-9; DNA: TGTGCCAGCAGCTTATTTGGACAGGGTCATGAGGAGACCCAGTACTTC; CDR3: CASSLFGQGHEETQYF
J: TRBJ2-3; D: TRBD2; size: NA; V: TRBV11-2; DNA: TGTGCCAGCAGCTCCCGTCTAGCGGGGAGCCCGGATACGCAGTATTTT; CDR3: CASSSRLAGSPDTQYF
J: TRBJ1-4; D: NA; size: NA; V: TRBV7-9; DNA: TGTGCCAGCAGCCCCCCCGGAGGGGCGGTGAAAGAAAAACTGTTTTTT; CDR3: CASSPPGGAVKEKLFF
J: TRBJ2-2; D: TRBD2; size: NA; V: TRBV6-5; DNA: TGTGCCAGCAGTTATCTGGCGGGAGGGGTCACCGGGGAGCTGTTTTTT; CDR3: CASSYLAGGVTGELFF
J: TRBJ1-1; D: TRBD1; size: NA; V: TRBV10-3; DNA: TGTGCCATCAGTACAGGGGGCGTATCTGAAGCTTTCTTT; CDR3: CAISTGGVSEAFF
J: TRBJ1-2; D: NA; size: NA; V: TRBV19; DNA: TGTGCCAGTAGTATAGATCGGGGAGCTAACTATGGCTACACCTTC; CDR3: CASSIDRGANYGYTF
J: TRBJ2-3; D: TRBD1; size: NA; V: TRBV9; DNA: TGTGCCAGCAGCGTTTACGGACAGGGCGAAGATACGCAGTATTTT; CDR3: CASSVYGQGEDTQYF
J: TRBJ1-1; D: NA; size: NA; V: TRBV2; DNA: TGTGCCAGCATACGGCGGGGCCCGACAGCGGGACACGAGAAAGCTTTCTTT; CDR3: CASIRRGPTAGHEKAFF
J: TRBJ1-6; D: TRBD1; size: NA; V: TRBV4-1; DNA: TGCGCCAGCAGCCTCGGGACAGCTAATTCACCCCTCCACTTT; CDR3: CASSLGTANSPLHF
J: TRBJ2-7; D: TRBD2; size: NA; V: TRBV6-5; DNA: TGTGCCAGCATTGCGGGAGGGCCCTACGAGCAGTACTTC; CDR3: CASIAGGPYEQYF
J: TRBJ2-3; D: TRBD2; size: many; V: TRBV9; DNA: TGTGCCAGCAGCCCTCGATGGCGGGAGATGGATACGCAGTATTTT; CDR3: CASSPRWREMDTQYF
J: TRBJ2-3; D: TRBD2; size: NA; V: TRBV7-3; DNA: TGTGCCAGCAGCCGTGGACTAGCGGGAGAGGATACGCAGTATTTT; CDR3: CASSRGLAGEDTQYF
J: TRBJ2-2; D: NA; size: NA; V: TRBV27; DNA: TGTGCCAGCAGTTTACAGGGTGAGGGGGAGCTGTTTTTT; CDR3: CASSLQGEGELFF
J: TRBJ1-1; D: TRBD1; size: NA; V: TRBV27; DNA: TGTGCCAGCAGTAAGGGACAGGGTATAACTTTCTTT; CDR3: CASSKGQGITFF